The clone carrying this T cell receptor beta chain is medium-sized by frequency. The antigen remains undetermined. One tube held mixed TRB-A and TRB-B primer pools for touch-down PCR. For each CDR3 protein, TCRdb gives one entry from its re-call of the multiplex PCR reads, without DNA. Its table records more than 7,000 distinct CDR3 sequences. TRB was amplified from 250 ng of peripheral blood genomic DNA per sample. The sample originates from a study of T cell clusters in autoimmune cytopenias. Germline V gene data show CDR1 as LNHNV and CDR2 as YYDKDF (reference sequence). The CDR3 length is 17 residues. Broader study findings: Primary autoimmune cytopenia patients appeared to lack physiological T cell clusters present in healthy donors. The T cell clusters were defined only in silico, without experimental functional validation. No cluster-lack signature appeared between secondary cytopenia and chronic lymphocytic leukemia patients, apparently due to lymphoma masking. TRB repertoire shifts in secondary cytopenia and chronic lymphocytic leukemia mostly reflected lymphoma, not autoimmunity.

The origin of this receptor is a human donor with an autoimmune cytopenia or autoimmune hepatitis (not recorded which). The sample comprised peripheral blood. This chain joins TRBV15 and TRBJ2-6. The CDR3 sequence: CATSSAQPYSGANVLTF.